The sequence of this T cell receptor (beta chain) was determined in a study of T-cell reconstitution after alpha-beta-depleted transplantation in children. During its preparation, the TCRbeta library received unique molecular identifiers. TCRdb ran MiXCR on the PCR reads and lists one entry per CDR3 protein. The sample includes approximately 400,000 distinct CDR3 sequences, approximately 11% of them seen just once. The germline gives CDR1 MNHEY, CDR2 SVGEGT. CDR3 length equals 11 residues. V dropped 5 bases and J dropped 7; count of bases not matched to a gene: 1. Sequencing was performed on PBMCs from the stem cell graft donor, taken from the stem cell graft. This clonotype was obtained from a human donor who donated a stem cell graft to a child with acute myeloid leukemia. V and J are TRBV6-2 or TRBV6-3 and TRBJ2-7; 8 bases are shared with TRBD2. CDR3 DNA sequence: TGTGCCAGCAGTCCGGGGGGGGAGCAGTACGTC. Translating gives CASSPGGEQYV.